This TCR beta chain came from a study of T cells in Graves' hyperthyroidism and ophthalmopathy. Amplified TCR beta CDR3 regions derived from RNA transcripts. An initial round of RT-PCR targeting the TCR CDR3 relied on the HTBI primer set. Each CDR3 protein is one row after TCRdb ran MiXCR on the multiplex PCR reads. The sample records a few hundred thousand distinct CDR3 sequences, 13% to 15% being singletons. This clonotype has a count of ten or more. The antigen is unknown. V was trimmed by 6 bases and J by 8 bases, leaving 19 bases between them. This CDR3 is 15 amino acids long. General study findings and limits: Model output signaled ophthalmopathy a median 6.5 months ahead of onset.

Exclusion criteria comprised uncontrolled infection, other autoimmune disease, pregnancy or lactation. The rearrangement links TRBV12-3 or TRBV12-4 to TRBJ2-2; D is undetermined. The sequencing sample was made of blood. This TCR came from a woman in her sixties or seventies with Graves' ophthalmopathy. CDR3 amino acids: CASRVQSGYRGELFF. The CDR3 coding sequence is TGTGCCAGCAGGGTTCAATCCGGCTACAGAGGGGAGCTGTTTTTT.